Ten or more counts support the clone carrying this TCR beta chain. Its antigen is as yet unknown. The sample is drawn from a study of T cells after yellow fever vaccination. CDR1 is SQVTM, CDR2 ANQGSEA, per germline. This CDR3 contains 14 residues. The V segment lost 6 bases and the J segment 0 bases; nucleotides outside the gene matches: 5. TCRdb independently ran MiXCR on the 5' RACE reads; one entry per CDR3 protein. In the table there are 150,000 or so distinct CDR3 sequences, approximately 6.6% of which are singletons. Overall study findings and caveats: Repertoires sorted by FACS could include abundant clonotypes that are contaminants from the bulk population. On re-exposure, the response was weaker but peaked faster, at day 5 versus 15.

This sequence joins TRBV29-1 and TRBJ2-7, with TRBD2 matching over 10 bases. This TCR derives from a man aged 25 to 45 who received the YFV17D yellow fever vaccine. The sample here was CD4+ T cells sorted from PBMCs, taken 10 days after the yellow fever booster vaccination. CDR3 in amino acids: CSVRSSGSSYEQYF. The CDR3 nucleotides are TGCAGCGTCAGGTCTAGCGGGAGCTCCTACGAGCAGTACTTC.